This TCR beta chain was observed in a study of shared clonotypes between healthy human individuals. Turning to the study itself: Those who served as donors were a couple of women and a few men between the ages of 18 and 49.

The germline V gene has CDR1 SGHRS and CDR2 YFSETQ. The CDR3 runs to 15 residues. The V end was cut by 0 bases, the J end by 4 bases, with 11 bases between. Of note for this clone: Its antigen is still unknown.

Across several immunoSEQ plates, the genomic DNA of each subset was split evenly. Sequencing was performed with immunoSEQ multiplex PCR; in TCRdb, only in-frame clones are kept and a portion is missing. The table includes 150,000 to 200,000 clones, 90% to 95% detected once. Study-wide findings and caveats: Rarefaction exposed incomplete sorted-subset sequencing despite large depth. Sharing across four donors was seen in 4% to 6.5% of naive CD4 clonotypes.

The chain has TRBV5-1 and TRBJ2-1; D is unresolved. This receptor was obtained from a woman under 40 in good health. The sample taken for sequencing was naive CD4+ T cells sorted from blood. The subset denotes: CD45RA+ positively selected. This CDR3 reads CASSLVTDGYNEQFF. The CDR3 DNA reads TGCGCCAGCAGCTTGGTTACGGACGGTTACAATGAGCAGTTCTTC.